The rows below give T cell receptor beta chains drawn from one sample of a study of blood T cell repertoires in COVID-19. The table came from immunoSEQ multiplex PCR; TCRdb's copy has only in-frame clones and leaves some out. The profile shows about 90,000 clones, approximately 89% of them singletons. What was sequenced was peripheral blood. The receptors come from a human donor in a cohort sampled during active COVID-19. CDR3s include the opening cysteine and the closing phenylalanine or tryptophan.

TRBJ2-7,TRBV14,CASSQVRAYEQYF
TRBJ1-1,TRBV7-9,CASSLVGGNTEAFF
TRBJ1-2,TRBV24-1,CATSDSPGGNYGYTF
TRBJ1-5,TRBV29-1,CSVKGGTGGTDSNQPQHF
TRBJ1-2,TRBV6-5,CASSRGQGLGYTF
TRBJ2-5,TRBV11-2,CASSSSEVLAGEETQYF
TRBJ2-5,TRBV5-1,CASSLGTVQETQYF
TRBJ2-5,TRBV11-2,CASSTRTGQGELKTQYF
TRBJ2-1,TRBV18,CASSPSAGNNEQFF
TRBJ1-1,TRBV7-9,CASSLAGQGQLAFF
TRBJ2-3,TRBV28,CASSLSGWRADTQYF
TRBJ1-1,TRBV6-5,CASIRAAGNTEAFF
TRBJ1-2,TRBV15,CATSRDYSGDYGYTF
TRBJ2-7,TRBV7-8,CASTSPGGGSYEQYF
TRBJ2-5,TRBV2,CASSERFPGGIETQYF
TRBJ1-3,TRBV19,CASSIGGIYSGNTIYF
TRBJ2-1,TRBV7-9,CASSLGSGGLEQFF
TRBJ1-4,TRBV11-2,CASTPRPSRDTGANEKLFF
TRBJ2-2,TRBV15,CATSSLGGSGSGELFF
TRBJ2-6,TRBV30,CAWSVDGSGANVLTF
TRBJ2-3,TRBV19,CASTRTSGNTDTQYF
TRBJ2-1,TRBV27,CAARTGEGNEQFF
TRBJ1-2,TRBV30,CAWSPGQGIDYTF
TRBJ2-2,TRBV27,CASRRKTGLNTGELFF
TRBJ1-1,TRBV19,CASSNEAAEAFF
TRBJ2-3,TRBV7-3,CASSFRLAGAGGDTQYF
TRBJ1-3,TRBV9,CASSVARGSGNTIYF
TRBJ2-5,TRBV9,CASARGSVETQYF
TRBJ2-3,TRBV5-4,CASSFPGLAVTDTQYF
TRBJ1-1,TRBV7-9,CASSPIELNTEAFF
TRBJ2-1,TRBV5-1,CASNPGQKNNEQFF
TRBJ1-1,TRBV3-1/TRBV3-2,CASSPPRQGLNTEAFF
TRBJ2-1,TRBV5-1,CASSEGLTYNEQFF
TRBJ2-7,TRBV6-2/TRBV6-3,CASSYNLAGKHEQYF
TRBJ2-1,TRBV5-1,CASSEAGGLDEQFF
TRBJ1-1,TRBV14,CASSHGLAAFF
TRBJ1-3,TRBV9,CASSGLTGNSGNTIYF